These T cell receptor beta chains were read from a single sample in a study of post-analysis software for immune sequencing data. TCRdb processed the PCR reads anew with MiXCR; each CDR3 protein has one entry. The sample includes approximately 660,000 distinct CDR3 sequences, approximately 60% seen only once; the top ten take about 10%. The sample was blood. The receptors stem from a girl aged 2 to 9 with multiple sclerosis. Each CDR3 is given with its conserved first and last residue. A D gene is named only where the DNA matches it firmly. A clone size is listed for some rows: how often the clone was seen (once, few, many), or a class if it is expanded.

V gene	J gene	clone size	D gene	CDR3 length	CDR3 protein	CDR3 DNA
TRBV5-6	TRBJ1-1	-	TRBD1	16	CASSFDRGRLSTEAFF	TGTGCCAGCAGCTTCGACAGGGGGCGACTTTCCACTGAAGCTTTCTTT
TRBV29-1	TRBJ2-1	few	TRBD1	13	CSVVGQTANEQFF	TGCAGCGTTGTGGGACAGACGGCTAATGAGCAGTTCTTC
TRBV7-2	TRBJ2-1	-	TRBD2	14	CASSPGTSDNEQFF	TGTGCCAGCAGCCCAGGGACTAGCGACAATGAGCAGTTCTTC
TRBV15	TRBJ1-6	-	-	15	CATSRDRVANSPLHF	TGTGCCACCAGCAGAGACAGGGTCGCTAATTCACCCCTCCACTTT
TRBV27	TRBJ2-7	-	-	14	CASGHRLRTYEQYF	TGTGCCAGCGGACACAGGTTAAGGACCTACGAGCAGTACTTC
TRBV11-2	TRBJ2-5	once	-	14	CASSSPRLLETQYF	TGTGCCAGCAGCTCCCCCCGACTACTGGAGACCCAGTACTTC
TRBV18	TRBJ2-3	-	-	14	CASSPGPVTDTQYF	TGTGCCAGCTCACCGGGGCCAGTAACAGATACGCAGTATTTT
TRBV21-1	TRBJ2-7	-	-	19	CASSRPEDTGTLFPYEQYF	TGTGCCAGCAGCAGACCGGAAGATACAGGGACCCTTTTCCCCTACGAGCAGTACTTC
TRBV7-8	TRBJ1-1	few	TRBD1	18	CASSLLIYRGPRNTEAFF	TGTGCCAGCAGCTTACTCATCTACAGGGGGCCGCGGAACACTGAAGCTTTCTTT
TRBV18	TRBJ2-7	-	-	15	CASSPVGDPSYEQYF	TGTGCCAGCTCTCCGGTGGGAGACCCTTCCTACGAGCAGTACTTC
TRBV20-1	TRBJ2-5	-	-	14	CSARLGTSKETQYF	TGCAGTGCTAGGCTGGGTACTAGCAAAGAGACCCAGTACTTC
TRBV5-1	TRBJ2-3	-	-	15	CASSFNGQPTDTQYF	TGCGCCAGCAGCTTTAACGGGCAGCCCACAGATACGCAGTATTTT
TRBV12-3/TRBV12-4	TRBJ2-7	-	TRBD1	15	CASSQPGQGAWEQYF	TGTGCCAGCAGCCAACCGGGACAGGGGGCTTGGGAGCAGTACTTC
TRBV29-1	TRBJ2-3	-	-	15	CSVESGQWDTDTQYF	TGCAGCGTTGAATCGGGTCAGTGGGACACAGATACGCAGTATTTT